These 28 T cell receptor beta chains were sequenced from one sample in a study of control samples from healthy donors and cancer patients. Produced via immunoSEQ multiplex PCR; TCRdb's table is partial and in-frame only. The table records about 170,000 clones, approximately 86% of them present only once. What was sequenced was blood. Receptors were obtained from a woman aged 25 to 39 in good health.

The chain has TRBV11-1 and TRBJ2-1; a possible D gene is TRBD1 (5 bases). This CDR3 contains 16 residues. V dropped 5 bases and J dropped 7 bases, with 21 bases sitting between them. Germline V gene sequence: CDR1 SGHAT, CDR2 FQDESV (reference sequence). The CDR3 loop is CASSPRQSKVGNEQFF. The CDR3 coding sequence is TGTGCCAGCAGCCCCAGACAGAGCAAGGTGGGAAATGAGCAGTTCTTC.

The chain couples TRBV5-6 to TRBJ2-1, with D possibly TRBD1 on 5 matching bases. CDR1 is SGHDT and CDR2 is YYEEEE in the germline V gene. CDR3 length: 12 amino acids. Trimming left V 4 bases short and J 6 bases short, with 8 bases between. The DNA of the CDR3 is TGTGCCAGCAGCCCAGGGATCAATGAGCAGTTCTTC. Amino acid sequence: CASSPGINEQFF.

The CDR3 reads CASSPGLAGPQETQYF. The DNA of the CDR3 is TGTGCCAGCAGTCCCGGACTAGCGGGCCCCCAAGAGACCCAGTACTTC. The rearrangement joins TRBV27 to TRBJ2-5; the match to TRBD2 covers 11 bases. J was trimmed by 1 base and V by 5 bases; bases with no gene match: 6. This CDR3 comprises 16 residues. From germline, CDR1 is MNHEY and CDR2 SMNVEV (reference sequence).

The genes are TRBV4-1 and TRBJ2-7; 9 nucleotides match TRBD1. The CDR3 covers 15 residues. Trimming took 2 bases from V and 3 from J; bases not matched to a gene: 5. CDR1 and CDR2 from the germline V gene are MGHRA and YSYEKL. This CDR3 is CASSQRGTGNYEQYV. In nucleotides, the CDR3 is TGCGCCAGCAGCCAACGGGGGACAGGGAACTACGAGCAGTACGTC.

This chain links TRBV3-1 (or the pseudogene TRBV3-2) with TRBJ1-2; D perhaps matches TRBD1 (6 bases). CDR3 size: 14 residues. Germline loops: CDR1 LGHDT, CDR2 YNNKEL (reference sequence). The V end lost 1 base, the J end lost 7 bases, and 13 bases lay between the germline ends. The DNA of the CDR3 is TGTGCCAGCAGCCAAGTGGCGGGGGGCTCTGGCTACACCTTC. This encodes CASSQVAGGSGYTF.

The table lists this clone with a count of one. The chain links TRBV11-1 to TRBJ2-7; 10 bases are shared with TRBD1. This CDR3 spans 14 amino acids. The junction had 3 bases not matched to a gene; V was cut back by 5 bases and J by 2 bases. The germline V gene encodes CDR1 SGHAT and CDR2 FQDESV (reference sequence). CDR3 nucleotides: TGTGCCAGCAGCACAGGACAGGGGGCCTACGAGCAGTACTTC. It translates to CASSTGQGAYEQYF.

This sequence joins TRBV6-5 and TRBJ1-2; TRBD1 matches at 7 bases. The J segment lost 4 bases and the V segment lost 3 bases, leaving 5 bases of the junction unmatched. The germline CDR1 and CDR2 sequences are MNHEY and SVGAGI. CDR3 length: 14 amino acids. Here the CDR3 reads CASSYTGESYGYTF. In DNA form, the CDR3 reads TGTGCCAGCAGTTATACAGGGGAAAGCTATGGCTACACCTTC.

CDR3 sequence: CASKTGGYNSPLHF. For the CDR3, the DNA is TGTGCCAGTAAGACAGGGGGCTATAATTCACCCCTCCACTTT. This rearrangement joins TRBV19 to TRBJ1-6, with TRBD1 matching 9 bases. The CDR3 consists of 14 residues. Looked up from germline, CDR1 is LNHDA and CDR2 is SQIVND (reference sequence). V gave up 7 bases and J gave up 3 bases; unmatched junction bases: 1.

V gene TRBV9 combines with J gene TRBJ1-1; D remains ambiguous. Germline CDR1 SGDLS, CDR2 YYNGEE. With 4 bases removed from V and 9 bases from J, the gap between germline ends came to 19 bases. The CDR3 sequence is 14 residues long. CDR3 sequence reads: CASSRAMVQAQAFF. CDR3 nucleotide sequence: TGTGCCAGCAGCCGAGCCATGGTTCAGGCGCAAGCTTTCTTT.

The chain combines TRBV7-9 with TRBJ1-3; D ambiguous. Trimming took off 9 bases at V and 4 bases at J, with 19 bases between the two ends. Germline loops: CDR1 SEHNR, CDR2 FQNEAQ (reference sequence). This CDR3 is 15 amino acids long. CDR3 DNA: TGTGCCAGTGACCCCCGCGGGAGGTTGGGAAACACCATATATTTT. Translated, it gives CASDPRGRLGNTIYF. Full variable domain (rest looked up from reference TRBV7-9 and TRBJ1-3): DTGVSQNPRHKITKRGQNVTFRCDPISEHNRLYWYRQTLGQGPEFLTYFQNEAQLEKSRLLSDRFSAERPKGSFSTLEIQRTEQGDSAMYLCASDPRGRLGNTIYFGEGSWLTVV.

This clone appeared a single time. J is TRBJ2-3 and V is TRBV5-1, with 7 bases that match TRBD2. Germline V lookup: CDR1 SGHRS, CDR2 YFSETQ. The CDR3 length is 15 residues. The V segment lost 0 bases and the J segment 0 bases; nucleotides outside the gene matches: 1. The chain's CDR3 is CASSLERGSTDTQYF. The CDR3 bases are TGCGCCAGCAGCTTGGAGCGGGGCAGCACAGATACGCAGTATTTT.

The CDR3 DNA follows: TGTGCCAGCACCTCCCGGGACACTCACGAGCAGTACTTC. This translates into CASTSRDTHEQYF. The rearrangement uses TRBV12-3 or TRBV12-4 and TRBJ2-7; a weak D match, TRBD1 (6 bases). V was clipped by 7 bases and J by 5 bases, with 15 bases between them. The CDR3 loop spans 13 amino acids.

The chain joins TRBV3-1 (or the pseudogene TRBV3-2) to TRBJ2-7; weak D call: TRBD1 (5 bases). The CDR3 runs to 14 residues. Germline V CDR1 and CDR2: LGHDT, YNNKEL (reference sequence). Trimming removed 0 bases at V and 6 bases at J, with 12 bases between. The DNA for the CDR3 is TGTGCCAGCAGCCAAGATCCAGGGCGCGGCGAGCAGTACTTC. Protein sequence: CASSQDPGRGEQYF.

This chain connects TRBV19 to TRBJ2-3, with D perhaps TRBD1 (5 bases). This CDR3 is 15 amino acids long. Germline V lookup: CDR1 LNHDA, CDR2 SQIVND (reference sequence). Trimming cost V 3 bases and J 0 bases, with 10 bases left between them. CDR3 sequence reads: CASSILRASTDTQYF. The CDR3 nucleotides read TGTGCCAGTAGTATCCTCAGGGCTAGCACAGATACGCAGTATTTT.

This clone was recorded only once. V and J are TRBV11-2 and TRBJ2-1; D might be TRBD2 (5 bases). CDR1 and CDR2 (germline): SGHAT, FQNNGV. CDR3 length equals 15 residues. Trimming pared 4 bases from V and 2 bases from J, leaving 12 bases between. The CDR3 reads CASSSERTPYNEQFF. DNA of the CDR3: TGTGCCAGCAGCTCTGAGCGGACCCCCTACAATGAGCAGTTCTTC.

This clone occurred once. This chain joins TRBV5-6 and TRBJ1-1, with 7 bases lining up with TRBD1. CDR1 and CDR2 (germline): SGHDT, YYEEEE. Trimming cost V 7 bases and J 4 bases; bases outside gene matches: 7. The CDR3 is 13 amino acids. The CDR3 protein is CASARTGSTEAFF. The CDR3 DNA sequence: TGTGCCAGCGCGAGGACAGGATCCACTGAAGCTTTCTTT.

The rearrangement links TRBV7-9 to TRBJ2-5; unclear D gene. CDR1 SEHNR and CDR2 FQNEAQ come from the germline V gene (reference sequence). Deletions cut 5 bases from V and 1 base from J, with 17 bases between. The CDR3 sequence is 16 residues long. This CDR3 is CASSPQSTFLQETQYF. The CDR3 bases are TGTGCCAGCAGCCCCCAGTCGACATTTCTCCAAGAGACCCAGTACTTC.

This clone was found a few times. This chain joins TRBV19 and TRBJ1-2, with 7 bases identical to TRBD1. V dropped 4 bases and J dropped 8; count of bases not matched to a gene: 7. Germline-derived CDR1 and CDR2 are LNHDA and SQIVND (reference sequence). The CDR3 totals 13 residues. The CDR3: CASSKGTEEGYTF. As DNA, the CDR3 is TGTGCCAGTAGTAAAGGGACAGAGGAGGGCTACACCTTC. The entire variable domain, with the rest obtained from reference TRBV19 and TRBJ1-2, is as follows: DGGITQSPKYLFRKEGQNVTLSCEQNLNHDAMYWYRQDPGQGLRLIYYSQIVNDFQKGDIAEGYSVSREKKESFPLTVTSAQKNPTAFYLCASSKGTEEGYTFGSGTRLTVV.

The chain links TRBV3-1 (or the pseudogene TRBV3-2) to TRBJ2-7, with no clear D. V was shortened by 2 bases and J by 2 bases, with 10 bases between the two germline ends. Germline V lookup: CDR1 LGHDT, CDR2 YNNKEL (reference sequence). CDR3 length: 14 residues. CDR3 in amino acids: CASSQLLETYEQYF. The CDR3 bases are TGTGCCAGCAGCCAATTGCTAGAGACCTACGAGCAGTACTTC.

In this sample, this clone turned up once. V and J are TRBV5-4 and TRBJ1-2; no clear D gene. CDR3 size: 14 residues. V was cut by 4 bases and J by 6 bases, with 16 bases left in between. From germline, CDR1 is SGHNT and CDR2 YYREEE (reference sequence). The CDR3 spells CASSGSLYGDGYTF. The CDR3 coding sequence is TGTGCCAGCAGCGGATCCTTGTACGGCGATGGCTACACCTTC.

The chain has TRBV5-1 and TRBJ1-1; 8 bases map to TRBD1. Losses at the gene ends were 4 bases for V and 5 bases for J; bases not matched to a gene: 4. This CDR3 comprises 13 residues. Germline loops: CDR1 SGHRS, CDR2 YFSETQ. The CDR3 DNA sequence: TGCGCCAGCAGCCCAGGGGGCTGGACTGAAGCTTTCTTT. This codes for CASSPGGWTEAFF.

The CDR3 protein is CASSQGTGGTYNEQFF. CDR3 coding DNA: TGTGCCAGCAGCCAAGGCACGGGGGGGACCTACAATGAGCAGTTCTTC. The chain uses TRBV3-1 (or the pseudogene TRBV3-2) and TRBJ2-1; 8 bases line up with TRBD2. Germline lookup yields CDR1 LGHDT and CDR2 YNNKEL (reference sequence). CDR3 size: 16 residues. The trim removed 1 base at V and 2 bases at J, leaving 4 bases unmatched.

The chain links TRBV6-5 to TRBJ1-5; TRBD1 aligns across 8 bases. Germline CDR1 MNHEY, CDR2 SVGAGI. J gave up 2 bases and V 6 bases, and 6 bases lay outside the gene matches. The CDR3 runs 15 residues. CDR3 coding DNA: TGTGCCAGCAGCCCGGACAGGGCGGGCAATCAGCCCCAGCATTTT. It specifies CASSPDRAGNQPQHF.

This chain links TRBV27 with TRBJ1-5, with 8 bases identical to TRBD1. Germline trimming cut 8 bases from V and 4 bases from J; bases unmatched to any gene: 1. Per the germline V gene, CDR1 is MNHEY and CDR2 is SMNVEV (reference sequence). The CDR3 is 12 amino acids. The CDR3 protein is CASGTGNQPQHF. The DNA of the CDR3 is TGTGCCAGCGGGACAGGAAATCAGCCCCAGCATTTT.

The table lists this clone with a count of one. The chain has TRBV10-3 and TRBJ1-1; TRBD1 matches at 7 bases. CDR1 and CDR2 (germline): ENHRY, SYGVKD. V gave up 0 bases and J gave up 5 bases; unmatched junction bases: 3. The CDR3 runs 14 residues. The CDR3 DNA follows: TGTGCCATCAGTGAGTCGGGCAGGGGGACTGAAGCTTTCTTT. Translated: CAISESGRGTEAFF.

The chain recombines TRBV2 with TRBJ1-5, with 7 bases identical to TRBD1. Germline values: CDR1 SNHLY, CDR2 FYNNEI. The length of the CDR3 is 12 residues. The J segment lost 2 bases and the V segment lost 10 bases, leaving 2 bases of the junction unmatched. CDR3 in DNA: TGTGCCACCGGGACAGGCAATCAGCCCCAGCATTTT. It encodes CATGTGNQPQHF. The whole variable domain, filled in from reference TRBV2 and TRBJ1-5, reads EPEVTQTPSHQVTQMGQEVILRCVPISNHLYFYWYRQILGQKVEFLVSFYNNEISEKSEIFDDQFSVERPDGSNFTLKIRSTKLEDSAMYFCATGTGNQPQHFGDGTRLSIL.

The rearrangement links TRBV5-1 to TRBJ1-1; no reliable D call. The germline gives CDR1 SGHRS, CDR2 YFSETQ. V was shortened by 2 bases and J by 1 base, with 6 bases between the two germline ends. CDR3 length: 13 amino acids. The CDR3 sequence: CASSLKTNTEAFF. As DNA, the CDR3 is TGCGCCAGCAGCTTAAAGACGAACACTGAAGCTTTCTTT.

CDR3 sequence: CASSQVADLDTQYF. As DNA, the CDR3 is TGCGCCAGCAGCCAAGTTGCAGATTTAGATACGCAGTATTTT. The rearrangement links TRBV4-1 to TRBJ2-3; D is unresolved. V lost 1 base and J lost 5, with 10 bases in between. Germline V CDR1 and CDR2: MGHRA, YSYEKL. The CDR3 runs 14 residues.